This entry describes one T cell receptor beta chain. Its antigen is not identified. Healthy donors of bone marrow made up the group. Primers: 60 Vbeta forward and 13 Jbeta reverse. Clones were sequenced by immunoSEQ multiplex PCR, and TCRdb holds only the in-frame ones, with some missing. Listed are 110,000 to 150,000 clones; about 0.96% falls within the top ten. The data derive from a study of cytomegalovirus exposure and HLA in healthy donors. General observations from the study: Presence/absence analyses supposed approximately even sequencing depth among donors.

Sequenced sample: PBMCs. The TCR sequence derives from a male donor in good health and CMV-seronegative.

CDR3 amino acids: CASSLTLGGGKLFF. The CDR3 DNA follows: TGTGCCAGCAGCTTGACTTTGGGTGGGGGGAAGCTGTTTTTT. This chain joins TRBV7-3 and TRBJ2-2; D perhaps matches TRBD2 (6 bases). Trimming pared 3 bases from V and 12 bases from J, leaving 17 bases between. Germline CDR1 reads SGHTA; CDR2 reads FQGTGA. This CDR3 contains 14 residues.